A selection of T cell receptor beta chains follows, all from one sample in a study of T cell clonotyping in hematopoietic cell transplantation. Measured with immunoSEQ multiplex PCR; TCRdb has only the in-frame clones, and not every one. The sample lists 14,000 or so clones, approximately 95% seen once, with approximately 4.5% in the top ten. The material sequenced was PBMCs, taken 30 days after allogeneic stem cell transplant. These receptors were obtained from a male patient aged 55 to 70 who had an allogeneic stem cell transplant from an unrelated donor, so the T cells may come from the graft donor. Some clones in this sample may be carry-over from other donors' samples. CDR3s include the opening cysteine and the closing phenylalanine or tryptophan. D genes are given only for firm matches. Clone size is stated in some rows and not others, as once, few, many or a class when expanded.

D,J,V,size,CDR3,DNA
TRBD2,TRBJ2-5,TRBV19,once,CASRLGTSGYQETQYF,TGTGCCAGTCGGCTTGGGACTAGCGGATACCAAGAGACCCAGTACTTC
NA,TRBJ1-2,TRBV18,NA,CASSTGSAANYGYTF,TGTGCCAGCTCAACCGGTAGCGCAGCTAACTATGGCTACACCTTC
TRBD1,TRBJ1-4,TRBV6-5,NA,CASSGGQGEKLFF,TGTGCCAGCAGTGGGGGACAGGGGGAAAAACTGTTTTTT
TRBD1,TRBJ1-4,TRBV7-9,NA,CASSGRWTGESEKLFF,TGTGCCAGCAGCGGCCGATGGACAGGGGAATCTGAAAAACTGTTTTTT
NA,TRBJ1-2,TRBV4-1,NA,CASSQEIRGRANYGYTF,TGCGCCAGCAGCCAAGAGATTAGGGGGAGGGCTAACTATGGCTACACCTTC
NA,TRBJ1-1,TRBV10-1,NA,CASSDGVTEAFF,TGCGCCAGCAGTGACGGGGTCACTGAAGCTTTCTTT
NA,TRBJ2-3,TRBV5-6,NA,CASSFGATDTQYF,TGTGCCAGCAGCTTCGGGGCCACAGATACGCAGTATTTT
TRBD1,TRBJ1-5,TRBV7-2,NA,CASSVTGDQPQHF,TGTGCCAGCAGCGTCACAGGGGATCAGCCCCAGCATTTT
TRBD1,TRBJ2-7,TRBV5-4,NA,CASSPGQNYEQYF,TGTGCCAGCAGCCCGGGACAGAACTACGAGCAGTACTTC
NA,TRBJ2-7,TRBV6-1,NA,CASSTRDGSYEQYF,TGTGCCAGCAGCACCAGGGATGGCTCCTACGAGCAGTACTTC
NA,TRBJ2-3,TRBV5-6,once,CASSLNLGDTQYF,TGTGCCAGCAGCTTGAACCTGGGGGATACGCAGTATTTT
NA,TRBJ1-1,TRBV10-3,NA,CAIMAGSGAGGTEAFF,TGTGCCATCATGGCCGGGTCGGGGGCTGGGGGCACTGAAGCTTTCTTT
NA,TRBJ1-4,TRBV9,NA,CASSVGASGNEKLFF,TGTGCCAGCAGCGTAGGGGCGTCGGGCAATGAAAAACTGTTTTTT
NA,TRBJ1-1,TRBV6-5,NA,CASSYGGTEAFF,TGTGCCAGCTCTTATGGGGGCACTGAAGCTTTCTTT
TRBD1,TRBJ1-1,TRBV19,NA,CASTTTGGFAEAFF,TGTGCCAGTACCACGACAGGGGGATTCGCTGAAGCTTTCTTT
NA,TRBJ1-3,TRBV28,NA,CASSFTYGGGRVSGNTIYF,TGTGCCAGCAGCTTTACTTATGGGGGAGGGAGAGTCTCTGGAAACACCATATATTTT
TRBD1,TRBJ2-1,TRBV19,once,CASSTQTGGGGNEQFF,TGTGCCAGTAGTACCCAAACAGGGGGCGGGGGTAATGAGCAGTTCTTC
NA,TRBJ2-7,TRBV6-1,NA,CASSALSLYEQYF,TGTGCCAGCAGTGCCCTATCTCTCTACGAGCAGTACTTC
TRBD1,TRBJ1-1,TRBV4-3,NA,CASSQLDRGRGTEAFF,TGCGCCAGCAGCCAACTGGACAGGGGGCGGGGTACTGAAGCTTTCTTT
TRBD1,TRBJ1-1,TRBV9,NA,CASSALQGSTEAFF,TGTGCCAGCAGCGCGCTACAGGGGTCCACTGAAGCTTTCTTT
NA,TRBJ1-5,TRBV19,NA,CASSVSNGQWVRQPQHF,TGTGCCAGTAGTGTTTCCAACGGACAGTGGGTCCGGCAGCCCCAGCATTTT